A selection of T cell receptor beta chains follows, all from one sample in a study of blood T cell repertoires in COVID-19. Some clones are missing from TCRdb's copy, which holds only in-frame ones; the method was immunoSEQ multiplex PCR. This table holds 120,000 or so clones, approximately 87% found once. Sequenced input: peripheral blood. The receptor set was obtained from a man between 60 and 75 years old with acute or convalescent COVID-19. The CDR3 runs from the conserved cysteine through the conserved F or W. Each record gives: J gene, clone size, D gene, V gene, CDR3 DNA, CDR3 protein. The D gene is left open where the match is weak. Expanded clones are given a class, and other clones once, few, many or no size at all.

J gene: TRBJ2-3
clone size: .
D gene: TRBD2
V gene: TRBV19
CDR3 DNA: TGTGCCAGTAGTCCCGGGACTAGCCCCGATACGCAGTATTTT
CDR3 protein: CASSPGTSPDTQYF

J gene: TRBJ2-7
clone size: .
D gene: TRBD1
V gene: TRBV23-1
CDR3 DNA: TGCGCCAGCAGTCAAGGAGAGGGACAGGGGGACCACGAGCAGTACTTC
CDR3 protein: CASSQGEGQGDHEQYF

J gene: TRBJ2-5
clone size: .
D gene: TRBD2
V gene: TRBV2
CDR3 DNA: TGTGCCAGCAGCGGGACTAGCGGGTCAAACGGGGCCCAGTACTTC
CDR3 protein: CASSGTSGSNGAQYF

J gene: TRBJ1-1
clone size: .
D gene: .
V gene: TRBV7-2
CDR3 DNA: TGTGCCAGCAGCTTCGAGACAACAAACACTGAAGCTTTCTTT
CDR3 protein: CASSFETTNTEAFF

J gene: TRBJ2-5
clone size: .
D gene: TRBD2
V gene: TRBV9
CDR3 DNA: TGTGCCAGCAGCGTTAGCGGGAGTTGGCAAGAGACCCAGTACTTC
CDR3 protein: CASSVSGSWQETQYF

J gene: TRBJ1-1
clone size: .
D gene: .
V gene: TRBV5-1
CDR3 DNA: TGCGCCAGCAGCTTGGATGGCAGAACCAACACTGAAGCTTTCTTT
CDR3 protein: CASSLDGRTNTEAFF

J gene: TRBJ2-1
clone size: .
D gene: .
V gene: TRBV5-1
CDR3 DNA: TGCGCCAGCAGCTCAGACAATTACAATGAGCAGTTCTTC
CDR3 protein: CASSSDNYNEQFF

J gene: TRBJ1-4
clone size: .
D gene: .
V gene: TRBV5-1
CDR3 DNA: TGCGCCAGCAGCTTGGAGGGAGGGTCGAGTGAAAAACTGTTTTTT
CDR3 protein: CASSLEGGSSEKLFF

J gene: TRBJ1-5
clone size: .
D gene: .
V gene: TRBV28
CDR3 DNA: TGTGCCAGCAGGCGGAGAACAGGGTTCGGCAATCAGCCCCAGCATTTT
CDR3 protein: CASRRRTGFGNQPQHF

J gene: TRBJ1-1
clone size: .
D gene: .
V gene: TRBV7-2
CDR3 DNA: TGTGCCAGCAGCTCCGGGGGGGACACTGAAGCTTTCTTT
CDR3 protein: CASSSGGDTEAFF

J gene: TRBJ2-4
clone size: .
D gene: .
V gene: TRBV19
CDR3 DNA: TGTGCCAGTAGTTTAAACGCCGACATTTTAGCCAAAAACATTCAGTACTTC
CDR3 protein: CASSLNADILAKNIQYF

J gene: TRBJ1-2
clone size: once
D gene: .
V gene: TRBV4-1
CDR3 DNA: TGCGCCAGCAGCCAAGAGCCAGGGGATGGCTACACCTTC
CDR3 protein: CASSQEPGDGYTF

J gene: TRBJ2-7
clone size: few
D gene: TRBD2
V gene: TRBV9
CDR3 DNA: TGTGCCAGCAGCACCGGGACTAGCGGGGGCTCCTACGAGCAGTACTTC
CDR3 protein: CASSTGTSGGSYEQYF

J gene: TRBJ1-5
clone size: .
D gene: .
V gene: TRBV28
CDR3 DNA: TGTGCCAGCGGAACGACAGGACCCAATAGCAATCAGCCCCAGCATTTT
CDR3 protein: CASGTTGPNSNQPQHF

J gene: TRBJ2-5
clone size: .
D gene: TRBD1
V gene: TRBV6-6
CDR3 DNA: TGTGCCAGCAGCCCAGGACAGGTACAAGAGACCCAGTACTTC
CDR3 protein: CASSPGQVQETQYF

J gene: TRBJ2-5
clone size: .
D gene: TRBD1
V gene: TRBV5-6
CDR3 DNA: TGTGCCAGCAGCTTGGGGACAGGGCGAGAGACCCAGTACTTC
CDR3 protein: CASSLGTGRETQYF

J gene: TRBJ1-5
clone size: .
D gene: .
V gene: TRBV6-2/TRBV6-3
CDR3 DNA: TGTGCCAGCAGGTACGAGGGGGGCAATCAGCCCCAGCATTTT
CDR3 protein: CASRYEGGNQPQHF